The next 11 T cell receptor beta chains were all read from a single sample in a study of CD8+ T cells in alopecia areata. Cells pooled from cutaneous lymph nodes were sorted on CD4, CD8alpha, NKG2D, NKG2ACE and other markers. The sequencing template was cDNA reverse transcribed from extracted RNA. Data came from immunoSEQ multiplex PCR; TCRdb stores just in-frame clones and leaves some out. The repertoire consists of around 300,000 clones, none detected only once. The specimen was CD4+ T cells sorted from a lymph node. The receptors here all came from a C3H/HeJ mouse with alopecia areata. The strain's MHC: H2-k.

In its sample, this clone was seen a few times. Mouse names are used for the genes. The read halts 4 residues ahead of the CDR3 end, with the missing end drawn from the germline J gene. The chain combines TRBV29 with TRBJ1-1; 7 bases line up with TRBD1. This CDR3 spans 11 amino acids. Germline V lookup: CDR1 MSHET, CDR2 SYDVDS. CDR3 region: CASRGDREVFF. The CDR3 bases that were read are TGTGCTAGCAGGGGGGACAGA.

This clone was detected many times. Gene names and germline match the mouse. The read ends 4 residues early relative to the CDR3; the germline J gene fills the gap. Other DNA sequences in the sample encode the same CDR3. The chain couples TRBV1 to TRBJ2-5, with D possibly TRBD2 on 6 matching bases. The CDR3 totals 14 residues. CDR1 and CDR2 (germline): NSQYPW, LRSPGD (reference sequence). V lost 1 base, J lost 1 base, and 6 bases lay in between. The covered CDR3 bases are TGCACCTGCAGTGCAGGGGGGGACCAAGAC. Its protein is CTCSAGGDQD. The CDR3 in its entirety is CTCSAGGDQDTQYF. The entire variable domain, with the rest obtained from reference TRBV1 and TRBJ2-5, is as follows: VTLLEQNPRWRLVPRGQAVNLRCILKNSQYPWMSWYQQDLQKQLQWLFTLRSPGDKEVKSLPGADYLATRVTDTELRLQVANMSQGRTLYCTCSAGGDQDTQYFGPGTRLLVL.

For this clone: Germline and genes here are mouse. Read coverage stops 4 residues before the CDR3 terminus; the germline J gene supplies the remainder. The V and J genes are TRBV13-3 and TRBJ2-1; D may be TRBD1 (6 bases). Germline V gives CDR1 NNHDY, CDR2 SYVADS. Deletions cut 3 bases from V and 1 base from J, with 8 bases between. The CDR3 has 14 amino acids. CDR3: CASSGTENYAEQFF. The sequenced part of the CDR3 DNA is TGTGCCAGCAGTGGGACAGAAAACTATGCT.

This clone was observed a few times. All gene names here are mouse names. The read ends 4 residues shy of where the CDR3 ends; the end is completed using the germline J gene. The chain uses TRBV19 and TRBJ2-1, with 11 bases matching TRBD2. The CDR3 consists of 16 residues. Germline V gives CDR1 FNHDT, CDR2 SITEND (reference sequence). Germline trimming cut 4 bases from V and 5 bases from J; bases unmatched to any gene: 8. The CDR3 bases that were read are TGTGCCAGCAGTCCTGACTGGGGGGGAGGCGATGCT. This encodes CASSPDWGGGDA. The entire CDR3 protein is CASSPDWGGGDAEQFF.

This clone has a handful of counts. Gene names and germline match the mouse. The read terminates 4 residues ahead of where the CDR3 ends, so the germline J gene completes it. The chain has TRBV13-3 and TRBJ2-3, with 11 nucleotides matching TRBD2. The J segment lost 1 base and the V segment lost 0 bases, leaving 4 bases of the junction unmatched. The CDR3 contains 17 residues. Germline lookup yields CDR1 NNHDY and CDR2 SYVADS. Partial CDR3 DNA: TGTGCCAGCAGTGATGAACTGGGGGGGCGGGGTGCAGAA. Its protein product is CASSDELGGRGAE. The complete CDR3 protein is CASSDELGGRGAETLYF.

This clone was found a few times. Gene labels here are mouse ones. Read data end 4 residues before the CDR3 end; the end is taken from the germline J gene. J is TRBJ2-1 and V is TRBV13-1; TRBD2 matches at 8 bases. This CDR3 comprises 14 residues. Germline-derived CDR1 and CDR2 are NSHNY and SYGAGN. The covered CDR3 bases are TGTGCCAGCAGTGAGTCTGGGGGGACGACT. Its translation: CASSESGGTT. The CDR3 in full is CASSESGGTTEQFF.

About this clone itself: The gene symbols are mouse symbols. The sequenced fragment ends 4 residues before the CDR3 boundary, so the rest is inferred from the germline J gene. This rearrangement joins TRBV14 to TRBJ2-5; TRBD2 agrees at 12 bases. Trimming took 4 bases from V and 2 from J; bases not matched to a gene: 5. CDR1 is SGHDT and CDR2 is FRDEAV in the germline V gene. The CDR3 length is 16 residues. The CDR3 DNA, read in part, is TGTGCCAGCAGTCCGGACTGGGGGGGAATCCAAGAC. Its protein product is CASSPDWGGIQD. The whole CDR3 protein reads CASSPDWGGIQDTQYF.

On this clone: The junction departs from the called germline gene at one end, perhaps through a read error. Gene names are mouse gene names. Read sequence stops 4 residues before the CDR3 end, and the germline J gene provides the missing end. Other DNA sequences in this sample translate to the same CDR3. The chain joins TRBV1 to TRBJ2-2, with 11 positions matching TRBD2. The CDR3 runs to 15 residues. The V gene's germline CDR1 is NSQYPW and CDR2 LRSPGD (reference sequence). CDR3 DNA, as far as it was read: TGCACCTGCAGTCCAGACTGGGGGGGCACCGGG. Protein product: CTCSPDWGGTG. The complete CDR3 protein is CTCSPDWGGTGQLYF.

Comments on this clone: Mouse germline and gene names are used. Read data end 4 residues before the CDR3 end; the end is taken from the germline J gene. V and J are TRBV13-1 and TRBJ1-2, with TRBD1 matching 8 bases. The length of the CDR3 is 13 residues. CDR1 and CDR2 from the germline V gene are NSHNY and SYGAGN. V dropped 5 bases and J dropped 4; count of bases not matched to a gene: 4. CDR3 residues: CASRPQGASDYTF. The sequenced part of the CDR3 DNA is TGTGCCAGCAGACCTCAGGGGGCCTCC.

With respect to this clone: The gene names given are mouse names. The CDR3 end is not reached by the read, which stops 4 residues before it; the germline J gene fills it in. The rearrangement joins TRBV13-1 to TRBJ2-2; possibly TRBD2 for D (7 bases). V was trimmed by 1 base and J by 3 bases, leaving 10 bases between them. From germline, CDR1 is NSHNY and CDR2 SYGAGN. CDR3 length: 15 amino acids. CDR3 sequence reads: CASSDRGAHTGQLYF. The sequenced part of the CDR3 DNA is TGTGCCAGCAGTGATCGGGGGGCCCACACCGGG.

For this clone: Genes and germline are mouse. The observed sequence ends 4 residues before the CDR3 terminus, with the missing tail filled in from the germline J gene. V is TRBV19 and J is TRBJ2-1; TRBD2 aligns across 10 bases. The germline gives CDR1 FNHDT, CDR2 SITEND (reference sequence). The CDR3 has 14 residues. Germline trimming cut 5 bases from V and 5 bases from J; bases unmatched to any gene: 4. CDR3 residues: CASSPGGAHAEQFF. The CDR3 bases that were read are TGTGCCAGCAGCCCTGGGGGGGCGCATGCT.